Listed below are T cell receptor beta chains from one sample, sequenced in a study of HIV-infected patients and healthy controls. One entry per CDR3 protein, called by TCRdb with MiXCR from the 5' RACE reads. The profile shows around 67,000 distinct CDR3 sequences, around 16% of them singletons. Sample: CD4+ T cells from blood. These TCRs come from a human donor in good health. CDR3s include the opening cysteine and the closing phenylalanine or tryptophan. D genes are given only for firm matches. Only some rows state a clone size, as once, few, many or a class for expanded clones.

j_call	clone_size	d_call	v_call	cdr3_aa	cdr3_nt
TRBJ1-2	-	TRBD1	TRBV24-1	CATSETGRNYGYTF	TGTGCCACCAGTGAGACAGGGAGGAACTATGGCTACACCTTC
TRBJ1-1	-	-	TRBV5-1	CASSRSFNTEAFF	TGCGCCAGCAGCAGAAGTTTCAACACTGAAGCTTTCTTT
TRBJ2-7	few	TRBD1	TRBV7-2	CASSARTGGGYEQYF	TGTGCCAGCAGCGCGAGGACAGGGGGGGGTTACGAGCAGTACTTC
TRBJ1-1	-	TRBD1	TRBV6-1	CASSARQGITEAFF	TGTGCCAGCAGCGCAAGACAGGGAATCACTGAAGCTTTCTTT
TRBJ2-1	few	TRBD1	TRBV14	CASCNRGDEQFF	TGTGCCAGCTGTAACAGGGGCGATGAGCAGTTCTTC
TRBJ1-4	once	-	TRBV7-2	CASSLGGRLNEKLFF	TGTGCCAGCAGCTTAGGGGGACGGCTTAATGAAAAACTGTTTTTT
TRBJ2-4	few	-	TRBV12-3/TRBV12-4	CASSTPDPKAKNIQYF	TGTGCCAGCAGTACCCCGGACCCAAAAGCCAAAAACATTCAGTACTTC
TRBJ2-7	-	TRBD2	TRBV29-1	CSQFSGGNSYEQYF	TGCAGCCAGTTTAGCGGGGGGAACTCCTACGAGCAGTACTTC
TRBJ2-5	-	-	TRBV29-1	CSVEETAVETQYF	TGCAGCGTTGAAGAGACGGCGGTGGAGACCCAGTACTTC
TRBJ1-4	-	-	TRBV28	CASIPRGAGGKLFF	TGTGCCAGCATCCCCCGGGGGGCTGGGGGAAAACTGTTTTTT
TRBJ2-5	few	-	TRBV12-3/TRBV12-4	CASSSGTTTPVQYF	TGTGCCAGCAGTTCCGGGACGACCACGCCCGTCCAGTACTTC
TRBJ1-1	few	-	TRBV6-5	CASRETGITEAFF	TGTGCCAGCAGAGAAACAGGTATTACTGAAGCTTTCTTT
TRBJ2-1	many	-	TRBV15	CATSRDWGAVFNEQFF	TGTGCCACCAGCAGAGATTGGGGGGCCGTCTTCAATGAGCAGTTCTTC
TRBJ2-5	few	TRBD2	TRBV5-8	CASSFEGGSETQYF	TGTGCCAGCAGCTTTGAGGGAGGGTCAGAGACCCAGTACTTC
TRBJ2-1	-	TRBD2	TRBV7-8	CASSLYLAGPYNEQFF	TGTGCCAGCAGCTTATACCTAGCGGGCCCCTACAATGAGCAGTTCTTC
TRBJ2-3	-	-	TRBV7-2	CASSFRASPVSTDTQYF	TGTGCCAGCAGCTTTCGGGCAAGCCCAGTGAGCACAGATACGCAGTATTTT
TRBJ2-7	few	-	TRBV6-2/TRBV6-3	CASRHSGSYEQYF	TGTGCCAGCAGACACTCCGGATCCTACGAGCAGTACTTC
TRBJ2-3	few	-	TRBV7-9	CASSPDTTRTDTQYF	TGTGCCAGCAGCCCTGACACCACTCGCACAGATACGCAGTATTTT
TRBJ1-1	many	-	TRBV5-5	CASSLGVSMNTEAFF	TGTGCCAGCAGCTTGGGGGTTTCAATGAACACTGAAGCTTTCTTT
TRBJ1-5	many	-	TRBV6-6	CASSLRPTGNQPQHF	TGTGCCAGCAGCCTCAGACCCACAGGGAATCAGCCCCAGCATTTT
TRBJ1-1	-	TRBD1	TRBV7-3	CASSPGRLEGAGEAFF	TGTGCCAGCAGCCCGGGACGCCTCGAGGGGGCCGGGGAAGCTTTCTTT
TRBJ2-1	few	-	TRBV14	CASSQDRLTYNEQFF	TGTGCCAGCAGCCAAGATCGGCTAACCTACAATGAGCAGTTCTTC
TRBJ1-5	-	TRBD1	TRBV20-1	CSARKGTGGRASNQPQHF	TGCAGTGCTCGAAAGGGGACAGGGGGTCGGGCGAGCAATCAGCCCCAGCATTTT
TRBJ2-6	-	TRBD2	TRBV2	CASTGTSGGISGANVLTF	TGTGCCAGCACGGGGACTAGCGGGGGCATCTCTGGGGCCAACGTCCTGACTTTC
TRBJ1-1	-	-	TRBV12-3/TRBV12-4	CASSLARLRNTEAFF	TGTGCCAGCAGTTTAGCGCGACTGAGAAACACTGAAGCTTTCTTT
TRBJ2-3	-	-	TRBV7-6	CASSSTGRGGRDTQYF	TGTGCCAGCAGCTCAACGGGCCGCGGAGGAAGAGATACGCAGTATTTT
TRBJ2-5	-	-	TRBV5-5	CASSWRRGPQETQYF	TGTGCCAGCAGCTGGCGGAGGGGGCCCCAAGAGACCCAGTACTTC
TRBJ2-7	-	-	TRBV19	CASSIWGSSYEQYF	TGTGCCAGTAGTATTTGGGGTTCCTCCTACGAGCAGTACTTC
TRBJ2-1	-	-	TRBV6-2/TRBV6-3	CASVFRGLRSNEQFF	TGTGCCAGCGTGTTTCGAGGACTCCGCAGCAATGAGCAGTTCTTC
TRBJ2-1	few	-	TRBV9	CASSVEGGRSYNEQFF	TGTGCCAGCAGCGTAGAGGGGGGGCGTTCCTACAATGAGCAGTTCTTC
TRBJ2-3	few	TRBD2	TRBV7-2	CASSFLAGGADTQYF	TGTGCCAGCAGCTTTCTAGCGGGGGGGGCAGATACGCAGTATTTT
TRBJ1-6	many	TRBD1	TRBV14	CASSSYTGVDSPLHF	TGTGCCAGCAGCTCATATACAGGGGTTGATTCACCCCTCCACTTT
TRBJ2-5	few	TRBD2	TRBV3-1	CASSPYGSSGRTGGTQYF	TGTGCCAGCAGCCCCTACGGATCTAGCGGGAGGACTGGGGGGACCCAGTACTTC
TRBJ2-5	many	TRBD1	TRBV27	CASSIRTQGAQYF	TGTGCCAGCAGTATTAGGACCCAGGGGGCCCAGTACTTC
TRBJ2-3	many	TRBD1	TRBV7-3	CASSLTGGPDTQYF	TGTGCCAGCAGCTTAACAGGGGGCCCGGATACGCAGTATTTT
TRBJ1-6	few	TRBD1	TRBV7-2	CASSPQGVSYNSPLHF	TGTGCCAGCAGCCCCCAGGGGGTTTCATATAATTCACCCCTCCACTTT
TRBJ1-1	-	TRBD1	TRBV30	CAWSVGDRVNTEAFF	TGTGCCTGGAGTGTCGGGGACAGGGTGAACACTGAAGCTTTCTTT
TRBJ1-1	many	-	TRBV7-9	CASSLAIANTEAFF	TGTGCCAGCAGCTTAGCGATTGCGAACACTGAAGCTTTCTTT
TRBJ2-1	many	-	TRBV20-1	CSASGRPPPNEQFF	TGCAGTGCTAGTGGTCGGCCTCCGCCGAATGAGCAGTTCTTC
TRBJ2-1	few	-	TRBV7-3	CASSLGFRVSNEQFF	TGTGCCAGCAGCTTAGGATTTAGAGTTAGCAATGAGCAGTTCTTC
TRBJ1-6	-	-	TRBV14	CASRGPFNSPLHF	TGTGCCAGCAGAGGGCCCTTTAATTCACCCCTCCACTTT
TRBJ2-4	many	-	TRBV7-2	CASSPWGGSVQSKNIQYF	TGTGCCAGCAGCCCATGGGGGGGCTCGGTCCAGAGCAAAAACATTCAGTACTTC
TRBJ2-7	few	-	TRBV28	CASSLVGSSSYEQYF	TGTGCCAGCAGTTTGGTCGGTTCTTCGTCCTACGAGCAGTACTTC
TRBJ1-1	few	-	TRBV3-1	CASSQLSPNTEAFF	TGTGCCAGCAGCCAATTATCCCCGAACACTGAAGCTTTCTTT
TRBJ1-5	-	-	TRBV4-1	CASSQENVVGSLHQPQHF	TGCGCCAGCAGCCAAGAAAATGTCGTTGGTTCACTCCATCAGCCCCAGCATTTT
TRBJ2-3	-	-	TRBV7-8	CASSLYGGRGTDTQYF	TGTGCCAGCAGCTTATACGGGGGCAGGGGCACAGATACGCAGTATTTT
TRBJ1-3	-	-	TRBV4-2	CASSQDPSGNTIYF	TGTGCCAGCAGCCAAGATCCATCTGGAAACACCATATATTTT
TRBJ2-5	once	-	TRBV7-8	CASSLVTETQYF	TGTGCCAGCAGCTTAGTGACGGAGACCCAGTACTTC
TRBJ2-7	-	-	TRBV28	CASSLPRVPYEQYF	TGTGCCAGCAGTTTACCCCGTGTCCCCTACGAGCAGTACTTC
TRBJ1-2	few	TRBD1	TRBV12-3/TRBV12-4	CASTTPRQGAWGYTF	TGTGCCAGCACCACGCCCCGACAGGGGGCCTGGGGCTACACCTTC
TRBJ2-3	few	TRBD2	TRBV12-3/TRBV12-4	CASSSGGGAQYF	TGTGCCAGCAGTTCGGGGGGAGGAGCGCAGTATTTT
TRBJ1-2	few	-	TRBV7-9	CASSLPTYGYTF	TGTGCCAGCAGCTTACCCACTTATGGCTACACCTTC
TRBJ1-5	-	-	TRBV6-2/TRBV6-3	CASSYRSGSQPQHF	TGTGCCAGCAGTTACCGGAGCGGCAGTCAGCCCCAGCATTTT